Listed below are T cell receptor beta chains from one sample, sequenced in a study of blood T cell repertoires in COVID-19. The assay was immunoSEQ multiplex PCR, and TCRdb's table has in-frame clones only and misses some. The sample has about 110,000 clones, 70% to 90% seen once. The specimen sequenced was peripheral blood. Source of these receptors: a man aged 50 or older with active or convalescent COVID-19. Both conserved end residues are part of each CDR3. Each record gives: J gene, CDR3 length, V gene, CDR3 protein.

J gene: TRBJ2-7
CDR3 length: 13
V gene: TRBV7-2
CDR3 protein: CASSPTRSYEQYF

J gene: TRBJ2-1
CDR3 length: 15
V gene: TRBV6-1
CDR3 protein: CASSEAPDTSLEQFF

J gene: TRBJ2-2
CDR3 length: 16
V gene: TRBV5-1
CDR3 protein: CASSLDGSTNTGELFF

J gene: TRBJ1-2
CDR3 length: 18
V gene: TRBV7-9
CDR3 protein: CASSLASLESLGVHGYTF

J gene: TRBJ2-1
CDR3 length: 17
V gene: TRBV5-1
CDR3 protein: CASSSLAGGPRDNEQFF

J gene: TRBJ2-3
CDR3 length: 18
V gene: TRBV30
CDR3 protein: CAWSVEPRTSVSTDTQYF

J gene: TRBJ2-1
CDR3 length: 17
V gene: TRBV11-2
CDR3 protein: CASSFVTGYRSYNEQFF

J gene: TRBJ2-3
CDR3 length: 14
V gene: TRBV21-1
CDR3 protein: CAPFRDFNTDTQYF

J gene: TRBJ2-7
CDR3 length: 15
V gene: TRBV7-2
CDR3 protein: CASSLSGLSSYEQYF

J gene: TRBJ2-7
CDR3 length: 12
V gene: TRBV7-9
CDR3 protein: CASWGSAGEQYF

J gene: TRBJ1-1
CDR3 length: 15
V gene: TRBV7-9
CDR3 protein: CASSRRTGRNTEAFF

J gene: TRBJ1-2
CDR3 length: 15
V gene: TRBV5-4
CDR3 protein: CASSPSRTGEVGYTF

J gene: TRBJ2-1
CDR3 length: 14
V gene: TRBV7-2
CDR3 protein: CASSLAGGPNEQFF

J gene: TRBJ2-7
CDR3 length: 15
V gene: TRBV27
CDR3 protein: CASSFLADLSYEQYF

J gene: TRBJ1-3
CDR3 length: 17
V gene: TRBV6-1
CDR3 protein: CASSDPGGIVSGNTIYF

J gene: TRBJ1-6
CDR3 length: 14
V gene: TRBV18
CDR3 protein: CASSRQGTSSPLHF

J gene: TRBJ1-5
CDR3 length: 15
V gene: TRBV28
CDR3 protein: CASSLVGGNNQPQHF

J gene: TRBJ2-3
CDR3 length: 14
V gene: TRBV4-1
CDR3 protein: CASSPGVSTDTQYF

J gene: TRBJ1-5
CDR3 length: 15
V gene: TRBV5-1
CDR3 protein: CASSLAPTADQPQHF

J gene: TRBJ2-1
CDR3 length: 17
V gene: TRBV24-1
CDR3 protein: CATSDFSFGDIYNEQFF

J gene: TRBJ2-5
CDR3 length: 14
V gene: TRBV5-1
CDR3 protein: CASSSSTGLETQYF

J gene: TRBJ1-6
CDR3 length: 16
V gene: TRBV28
CDR3 protein: CASRTPGQSYNSPLHF

J gene: TRBJ2-7
CDR3 length: 12
V gene: TRBV29-1
CDR3 protein: CSAGQGAYEQYF

J gene: TRBJ2-7
CDR3 length: 14
V gene: TRBV6-5
CDR3 protein: CASTNPGITYEQYF

J gene: TRBJ2-7
CDR3 length: 14
V gene: TRBV5-1
CDR3 protein: CASSLAAGSYEQYF

J gene: TRBJ2-1
CDR3 length: 16
V gene: TRBV7-2
CDR3 protein: CASSRMTSGSYNEQFF

J gene: TRBJ1-2
CDR3 length: 11
V gene: TRBV5-1
CDR3 protein: CASTGGNGYTF

J gene: TRBJ2-3
CDR3 length: 17
V gene: TRBV3-1/TRBV3-2
CDR3 protein: CASSQGDGRAGGLIQYF

J gene: TRBJ2-2
CDR3 length: 15
V gene: TRBV10-3
CDR3 protein: CAISAGTVYTGELFF

J gene: TRBJ2-7
CDR3 length: 15
V gene: TRBV6-5
CDR3 protein: CASSYTDRGTYEQYF

J gene: TRBJ1-6
CDR3 length: 16
V gene: TRBV28
CDR3 protein: CASSSHRGSYNSPLHF

J gene: TRBJ2-7
CDR3 length: 15
V gene: TRBV4-1
CDR3 protein: CASSQERELIYEQYF

J gene: TRBJ1-2
CDR3 length: 15
V gene: TRBV19
CDR3 protein: CASKNSGTGFYGYTF

J gene: TRBJ1-6
CDR3 length: 13
V gene: TRBV10-1
CDR3 protein: CASSLDRGSPLHF

J gene: TRBJ1-4
CDR3 length: 16
V gene: TRBV3-1/TRBV3-2
CDR3 protein: CASSQEVGTVHEKLFF

J gene: TRBJ2-7
CDR3 length: 15
V gene: TRBV14
CDR3 protein: CASSYRDSTIFEQYF

J gene: TRBJ1-1
CDR3 length: 15
V gene: TRBV10-3
CDR3 protein: CAISPTGGMNTEAFF

J gene: TRBJ2-7
CDR3 length: 15
V gene: TRBV3-1/TRBV3-2
CDR3 protein: CASSQVRSRNSEQYF

J gene: TRBJ2-5
CDR3 length: 13
V gene: TRBV3-1/TRBV3-2
CDR3 protein: CASSRYRGETQYF

J gene: TRBJ1-1
CDR3 length: 15
V gene: TRBV5-6
CDR3 protein: CASSLEGQGAREAFF

J gene: TRBJ2-1
CDR3 length: 15
V gene: TRBV7-9
CDR3 protein: CASSILTGHYNEQFF

J gene: TRBJ1-2
CDR3 length: 11
V gene: TRBV6-5
CDR3 protein: CASSGTIGYTF

J gene: TRBJ1-5
CDR3 length: 12
V gene: TRBV6-5
CDR3 protein: CASKGTNQPQHF

J gene: TRBJ1-1
CDR3 length: 15
V gene: TRBV20-1
CDR3 protein: CSASGRTGKRRGAFF

J gene: TRBJ2-1
CDR3 length: 17
V gene: TRBV11-2
CDR3 protein: CASSLVAGSGNYNEQFF

J gene: TRBJ2-7
CDR3 length: 15
V gene: TRBV6-2/TRBV6-3
CDR3 protein: CASSPSGRTSKEQYF

J gene: TRBJ2-3
CDR3 length: 15
V gene: TRBV3-1/TRBV3-2
CDR3 protein: CASSLVAGASDTQYF

J gene: TRBJ1-3
CDR3 length: 14
V gene: TRBV6-2/TRBV6-3
CDR3 protein: CASSSEQQGNTIYF

J gene: TRBJ1-1
CDR3 length: 13
V gene: TRBV9
CDR3 protein: CASSVQGSAEAFF

J gene: TRBJ2-1
CDR3 length: 19
V gene: TRBV6-2/TRBV6-3
CDR3 protein: CASSPYSGRSRRSYNEQFF